These 11 T cell receptor beta chains were all obtained from the same sample, sequenced in a study of CD8+CD57+ T cells in acquired aplastic anemia. CD8+CD57+ cell expansion, shown by flow cytometry, had occurred in the patients selected for sequencing. TCR beta VDJ and CDR3 profiling used genomic DNA as template. MiXCR was run by TCRdb on the reads, yielding one entry per CDR3 protein. The table lists around 200,000 distinct CDR3 sequences, nearly 50% of them singletons. Sequenced: sorted CD4+, CD8+, or CD8+CD57+ T cells (not recorded which) from PBMCs. Receptors were obtained from a human donor with aplastic anemia.

This clonotype was seen many times. The chain combines TRBV5-1 with TRBJ1-3, with D perhaps TRBD1 (5 bases). Trimming took off 4 bases at V and 0 bases at J, with 17 bases between the two ends. Germline CDR1 and CDR2: SGHRS and YFSETQ. There are 17 residues in the CDR3. Here the CDR3 reads CASSPRPQGNSGNTIYF. The CDR3 nucleotides are TGCGCCAGCAGCCCTCGCCCTCAGGGAAACTCTGGAAACACCATATATTTT. Looking up the rest from reference TRBV5-1 and TRBJ1-3 gives the full variable domain: KAGVTQTPRYLIKTRGQQVTLSCSPISGHRSVSWYQQTPGQGLQFLFEYFSETQRNKGNFPGRFSGRQFSNSRSEMNVSTLELGDSALYLCASSPRPQGNSGNTIYFGEGSWLTVV.

J is TRBJ1-2 and V is TRBV29-1, with TRBD1 matching over 9 bases. Looked up from germline, CDR1 is SQVTM and CDR2 is ANQGSEA. This CDR3 region has 14 residues. Trimming cost V 7 bases and J 4 bases; bases outside gene matches: 10. The CDR3 loop is CSADRGSNLYGYTF. The DNA for the CDR3 is TGCAGCGCCGACAGGGGGTCAAACCTCTATGGCTACACCTTC.

As DNA, the CDR3 is TGTGCCAGCAGTGAATTGGGGGCTTCGCCCCAGCATTTT. Translating it yields CASSELGASPQHF. The chain couples TRBV25-1 to TRBJ1-5; tentative D call: TRBD1 (6 bases). CDR3 size: 13 residues. V shed 1 base and J shed 9 bases, with 10 bases lying between them. Germline assignment: CDR1 MGHDK and CDR2 SYGVNS.

The J gene is TRBJ1-6, the V gene TRBV20-1; TRBD1 matches at 8 bases. Germline CDR1 DFQATT, CDR2 SNEGSKA (reference sequence). The CDR3 length is 14 residues. After removal of 3 bases from V and 10 bases from J, the junction contained 8 bases not matched to a gene. CDR3 in amino acids: CSAREPQGASPLHF. DNA for the CDR3: TGCAGTGCTAGGGAGCCTCAGGGGGCCTCACCCCTCCACTTT.

This clonotype was counted ten times or more. The V call is TRBV20-1, the J call TRBJ1-2; perhaps TRBD1 as D (6 bases). The CDR3 length is 18 residues. Per germline, CDR1 DFQATT and CDR2 SNEGSKA (reference sequence). V gave up 3 bases and J gave up 4 bases, with 27 bases separating them. The CDR3 protein is CSASARSALVGGSYGYTF. The CDR3 nucleotides read TGCAGTGCTAGCGCCAGGTCTGCATTGGTGGGGGGCTCCTATGGCTACACCTTC.

The chain is built from TRBV24-1 and TRBJ2-5; D is ambiguous. Germline V CDR1 and CDR2: KGHDR, SFDVKD. The CDR3 is 14 residues long. The V end was cut by 4 bases, the J end by 1 base, with 9 bases between. CDR3 nucleotide sequence: TGTGCCACCAGTGACCCTAACTCCCAAGAGACCCAGTACTTC. Translating gives CATSDPNSQETQYF.

This clonotype was found many times. This chain joins TRBV9 and TRBJ2-1, with 11 bases fitting TRBD2. The CDR3 has 16 amino acids. Germline CDR1 reads SGDLS; CDR2 reads YYNGEE. The V and J ends lost 0 bases and 4 bases, in that order; junction bases with no gene match: 3. CDR3 sequence reads: CASSVATSGAYNEQFF. The CDR3 coding sequence is TGTGCCAGCAGCGTAGCGACTAGCGGGGCATACAATGAGCAGTTCTTC.

The rearrangement uses TRBV29-1 and TRBJ2-3; TRBD2 matches at 7 bases. Looked up from germline, CDR1 is SQVTM and CDR2 is ANQGSEA. J lost 10 bases, V lost 3 bases, and 7 bases had no gene match. This CDR3 comprises 12 residues. The CDR3 reads CSVEGREPAQYF. CDR3 nucleotides: TGCAGCGTTGAGGGGCGGGAGCCCGCGCAGTATTTT.

The chain joins TRBV4-3 to TRBJ2-7; D not resolved. Germline V gives CDR1 LGHNA, CDR2 YSLEER. The ends were cut back, 3 bases at V and 5 bases at J, with 17 bases in the middle. The CDR3 length is 15 residues. CDR3 nucleotide sequence: TGCGCCAGCAGCCAGCGCAACGACGGAACAAACGAGCAGTACTTC. Translation gives CASSQRNDGTNEQYF.

This CDR3 reads CASSSAIGMERGGEQFF. The CDR3 DNA sequence: TGTGCCAGCAGTTCCGCGATTGGGATGGAGAGGGGTGGTGAGCAGTTCTTC. The V call is TRBV6-6, the J call TRBJ2-1; the D gene could be TRBD1 or TRBD2 (5 bases each). Between the trimmed V and J ends, which lost 4 bases and 9 bases, there was a span of 25 bases. Germline V CDR1 and CDR2: MNHNY, SVGAGI (reference sequence). The length of the CDR3 is 17 residues.

The chain links TRBV14 to TRBJ1-1; D not resolved. The V end lost 4 bases, the J end lost 0 bases, and 15 bases lay between the germline ends. This CDR3 is built from 16 residues. Germline loops: CDR1 SGHDN, CDR2 FVKESK. CDR3 DNA: TGTGCCAGCAGCCCCCACCGAGGAGAAATGAACACTGAAGCTTTCTTT. Protein sequence: CASSPHRGEMNTEAFF.